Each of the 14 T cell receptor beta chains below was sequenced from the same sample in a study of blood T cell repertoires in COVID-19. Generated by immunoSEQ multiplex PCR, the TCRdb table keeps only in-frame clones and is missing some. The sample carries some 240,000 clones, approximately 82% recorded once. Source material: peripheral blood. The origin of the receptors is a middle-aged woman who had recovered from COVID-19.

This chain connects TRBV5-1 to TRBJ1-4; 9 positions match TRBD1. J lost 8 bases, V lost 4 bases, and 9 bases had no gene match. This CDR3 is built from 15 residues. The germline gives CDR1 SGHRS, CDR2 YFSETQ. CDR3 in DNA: TGCGCCAGCAGCGCCCGAGGGACAGGGCCGGAAAAACTGTTTTTT. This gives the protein CASSARGTGPEKLFF.

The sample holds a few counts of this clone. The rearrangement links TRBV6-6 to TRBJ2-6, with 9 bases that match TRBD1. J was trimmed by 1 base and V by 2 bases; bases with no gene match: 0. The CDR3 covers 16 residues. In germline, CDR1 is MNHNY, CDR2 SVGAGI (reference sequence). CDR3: CASSYGTGSGANVLTF. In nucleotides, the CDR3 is TGTGCCAGCAGTTACGGGACAGGGTCTGGGGCCAACGTCCTGACTTTC.

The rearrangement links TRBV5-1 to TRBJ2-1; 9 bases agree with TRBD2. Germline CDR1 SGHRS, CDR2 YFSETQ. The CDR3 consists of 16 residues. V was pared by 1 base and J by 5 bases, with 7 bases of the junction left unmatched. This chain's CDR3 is CASSLMVSGGHNEQFF. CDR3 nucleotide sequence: TGCGCCAGCAGCTTGATGGTTAGCGGGGGACACAATGAGCAGTTCTTC.

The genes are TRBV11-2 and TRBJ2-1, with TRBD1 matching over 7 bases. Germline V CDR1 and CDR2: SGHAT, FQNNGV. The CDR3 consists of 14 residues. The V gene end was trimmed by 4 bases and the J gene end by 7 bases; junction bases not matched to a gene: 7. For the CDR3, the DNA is TGTGCCAGCAGCTCAGAGACAGGGTTGAATGAGCAGTTCTTC. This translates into CASSSETGLNEQFF.

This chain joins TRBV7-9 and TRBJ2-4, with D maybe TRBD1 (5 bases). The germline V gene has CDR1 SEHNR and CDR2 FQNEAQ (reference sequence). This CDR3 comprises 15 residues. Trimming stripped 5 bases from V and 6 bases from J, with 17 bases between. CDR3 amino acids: CASSRPGFWGNIQYF. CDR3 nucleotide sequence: TGTGCCAGCAGCCGACCAGGGTTCTGGGGAAACATTCAGTACTTC.

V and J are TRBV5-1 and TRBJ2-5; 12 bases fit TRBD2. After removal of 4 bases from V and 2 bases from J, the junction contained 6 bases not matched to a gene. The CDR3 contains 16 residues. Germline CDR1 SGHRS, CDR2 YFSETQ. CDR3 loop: CASSLTSGGLQETQYF. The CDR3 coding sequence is TGCGCCAGCAGCCTGACTAGCGGGGGACTACAAGAGACCCAGTACTTC.

CDR3 DNA: TGTGCCACCAGCAGCCAGGGGGCCTGGGGCTACACCTTC. Residues: CATSSQGAWGYTF. This chain joins TRBV15 and TRBJ1-2; TRBD1 matches at 8 bases. CDR3 length equals 13 residues. Unmatched junction bases numbered 5, after V lost 3 bases and J lost 8 bases. CDR1 is LNHNV, CDR2 YYDKDF, per germline (reference sequence).

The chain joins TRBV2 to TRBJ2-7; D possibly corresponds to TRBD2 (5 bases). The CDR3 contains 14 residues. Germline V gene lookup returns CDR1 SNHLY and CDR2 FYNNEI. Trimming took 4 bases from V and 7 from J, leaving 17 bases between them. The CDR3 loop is CASSGIEGSGEQYF. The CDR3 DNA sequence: TGTGCCAGCAGTGGGATTGAAGGGTCGGGGGAGCAGTACTTC.

This CDR3 reads CASSLGGNSYNEQFF. The CDR3 nucleotides are TGTGCCAGCAGTTTGGGGGGGAACTCCTACAATGAGCAGTTCTTC. The chain uses TRBV27 and TRBJ2-1, with 7 bases that match TRBD2. Germline V CDR1 and CDR2: MNHEY, SMNVEV (reference sequence). There are 15 residues in the CDR3. V lost 3 bases to trimming and J lost 0 bases; unmatched junction nucleotides: 2.

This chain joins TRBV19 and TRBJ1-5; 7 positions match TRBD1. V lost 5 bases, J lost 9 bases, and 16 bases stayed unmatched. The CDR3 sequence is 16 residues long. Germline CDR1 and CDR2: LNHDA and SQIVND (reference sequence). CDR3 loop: CASSGTGTVGEGPQHF. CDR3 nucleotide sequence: TGTGCCAGTAGTGGAACCGGGACAGTGGGAGAGGGGCCCCAGCATTTT.

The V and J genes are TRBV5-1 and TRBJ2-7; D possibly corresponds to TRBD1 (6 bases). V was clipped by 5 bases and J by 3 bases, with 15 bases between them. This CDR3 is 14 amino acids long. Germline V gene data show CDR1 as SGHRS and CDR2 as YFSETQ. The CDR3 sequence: CASRSPGQSYEQYF. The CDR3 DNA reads TGCGCCAGCAGATCCCCCGGACAGAGCTACGAGCAGTACTTC.

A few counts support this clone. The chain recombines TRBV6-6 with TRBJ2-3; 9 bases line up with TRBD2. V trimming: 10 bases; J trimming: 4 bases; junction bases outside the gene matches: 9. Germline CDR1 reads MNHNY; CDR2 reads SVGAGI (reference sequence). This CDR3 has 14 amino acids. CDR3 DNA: TGTGCCAATTCGCGGGGGGGCGTCTCAGATACGCAGTATTTT. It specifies CANSRGGVSDTQYF.

The CDR3 sequence: CASSLAFQVNTEAFF. For the CDR3, the DNA is TGTGCCAGCAGCTTGGCCTTCCAGGTGAACACTGAAGCTTTCTTT. J is TRBJ1-1 and V is TRBV5-6; D ambiguous. V was trimmed by 0 bases and J by 0 bases, leaving 9 bases between them. The CDR3 covers 15 residues. The germline V gene encodes CDR1 SGHDT and CDR2 YYEEEE.

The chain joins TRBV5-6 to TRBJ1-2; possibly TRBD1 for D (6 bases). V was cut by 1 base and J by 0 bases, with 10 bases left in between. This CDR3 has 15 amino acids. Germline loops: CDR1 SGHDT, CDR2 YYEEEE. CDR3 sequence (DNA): TGTGCCAGCAGCTTGTTAGACAGGACTAACTATGGCTACACCTTC. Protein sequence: CASSLLDRTNYGYTF.